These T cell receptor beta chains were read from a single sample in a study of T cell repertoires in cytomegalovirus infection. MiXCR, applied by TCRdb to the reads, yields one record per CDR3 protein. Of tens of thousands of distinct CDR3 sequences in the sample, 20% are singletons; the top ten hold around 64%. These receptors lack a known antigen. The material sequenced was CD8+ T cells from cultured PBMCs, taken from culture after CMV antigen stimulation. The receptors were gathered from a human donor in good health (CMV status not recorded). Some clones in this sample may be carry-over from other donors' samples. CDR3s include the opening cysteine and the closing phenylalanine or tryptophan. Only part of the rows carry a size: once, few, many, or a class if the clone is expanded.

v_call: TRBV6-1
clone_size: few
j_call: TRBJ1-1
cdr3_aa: CASSPEWTEAFF

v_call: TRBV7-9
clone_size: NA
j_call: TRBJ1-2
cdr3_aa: CASSLAPAARGASGYTF

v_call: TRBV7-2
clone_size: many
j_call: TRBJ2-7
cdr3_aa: CASSVGRLRGPLDYEQYF

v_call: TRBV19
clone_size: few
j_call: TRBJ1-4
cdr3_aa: CASSPRQGEEKLFF

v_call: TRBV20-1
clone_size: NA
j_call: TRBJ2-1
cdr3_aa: CSAQSGRKYNEQFF

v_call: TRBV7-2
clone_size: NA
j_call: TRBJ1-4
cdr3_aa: CASSISGTATNEKLFF

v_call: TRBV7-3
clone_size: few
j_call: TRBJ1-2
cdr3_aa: CASSSHGETNYGYTF

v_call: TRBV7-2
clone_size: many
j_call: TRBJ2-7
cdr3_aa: CASSLAMGAYEQYF

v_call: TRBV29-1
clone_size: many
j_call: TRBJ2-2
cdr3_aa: CSVEDRGNTGELFF

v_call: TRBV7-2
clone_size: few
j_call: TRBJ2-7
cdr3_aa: CASSLVGAGGRGYEQYF

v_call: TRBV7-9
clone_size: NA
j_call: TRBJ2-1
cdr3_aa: CASSLSLGFTEQFF

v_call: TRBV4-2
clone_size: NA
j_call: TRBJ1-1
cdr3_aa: CASSTVKGQDTEAFF

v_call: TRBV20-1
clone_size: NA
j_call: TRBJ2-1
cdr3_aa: CSARFWTFGSYNEQFF

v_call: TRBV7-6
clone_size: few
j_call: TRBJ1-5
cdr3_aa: CASSLALGENQPQHF

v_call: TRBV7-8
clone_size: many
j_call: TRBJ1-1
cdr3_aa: CASKDRGRVTEAFF

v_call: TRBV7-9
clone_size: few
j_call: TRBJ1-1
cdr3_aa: CASSPTGVTEAFF

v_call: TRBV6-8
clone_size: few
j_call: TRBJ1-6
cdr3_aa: CASSYSQLSPLHF

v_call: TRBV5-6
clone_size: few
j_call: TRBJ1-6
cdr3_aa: CASSLPLEADSPLHF

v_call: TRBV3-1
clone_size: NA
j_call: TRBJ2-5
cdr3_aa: CASTHSGQETQYF

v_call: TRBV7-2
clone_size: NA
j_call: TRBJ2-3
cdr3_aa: CASSLSYTDTQYF

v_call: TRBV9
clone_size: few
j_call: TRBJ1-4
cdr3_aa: CASSVEGGWEKLFF

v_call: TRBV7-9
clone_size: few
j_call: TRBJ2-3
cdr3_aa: CASSSRPFTDTQYF

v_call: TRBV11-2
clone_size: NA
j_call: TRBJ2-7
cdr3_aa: CASQGYEQYF

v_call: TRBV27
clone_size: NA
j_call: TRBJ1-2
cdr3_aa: CASSLFIGSGYTF

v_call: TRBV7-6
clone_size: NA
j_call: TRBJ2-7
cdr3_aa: CASSLAPGAGGYEQYF

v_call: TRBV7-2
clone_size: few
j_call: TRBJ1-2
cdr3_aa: CASSLGQTDRYTF

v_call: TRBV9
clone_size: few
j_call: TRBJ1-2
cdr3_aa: CASSTQGNYGYTF

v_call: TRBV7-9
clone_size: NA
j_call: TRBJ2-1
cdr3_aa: CASSLTRGSSYNEQFF

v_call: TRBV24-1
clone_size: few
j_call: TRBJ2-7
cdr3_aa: CATSDSYEQYF

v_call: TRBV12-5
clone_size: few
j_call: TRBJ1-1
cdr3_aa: CASDLDRNTEAFF